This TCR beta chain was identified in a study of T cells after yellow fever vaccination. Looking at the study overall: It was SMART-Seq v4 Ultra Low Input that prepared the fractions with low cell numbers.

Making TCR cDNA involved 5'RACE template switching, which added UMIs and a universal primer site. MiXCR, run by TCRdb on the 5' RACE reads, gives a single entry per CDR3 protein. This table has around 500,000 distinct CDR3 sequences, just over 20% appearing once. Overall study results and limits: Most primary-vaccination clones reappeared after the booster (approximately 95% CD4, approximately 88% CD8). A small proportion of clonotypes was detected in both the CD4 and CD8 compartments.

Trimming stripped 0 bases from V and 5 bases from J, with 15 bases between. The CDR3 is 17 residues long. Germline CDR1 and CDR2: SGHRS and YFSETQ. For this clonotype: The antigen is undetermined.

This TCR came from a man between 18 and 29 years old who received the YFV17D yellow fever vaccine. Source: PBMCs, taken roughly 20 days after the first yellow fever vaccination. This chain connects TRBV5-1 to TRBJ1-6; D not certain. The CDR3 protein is CASSLGAAGSDNSPLHF. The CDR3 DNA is TGCGCCAGCAGCTTGGGAGCGGCCGGTTCCGATAATTCACCCCTCCACTTT. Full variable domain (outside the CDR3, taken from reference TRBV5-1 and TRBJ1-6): KAGVTQTPRYLIKTRGQQVTLSCSPISGHRSVSWYQQTPGQGLQFLFEYFSETQRNKGNFPGRFSGRQFSNSRSEMNVSTLELGDSALYLCASSLGAAGSDNSPLHFGNGTRLTVT.